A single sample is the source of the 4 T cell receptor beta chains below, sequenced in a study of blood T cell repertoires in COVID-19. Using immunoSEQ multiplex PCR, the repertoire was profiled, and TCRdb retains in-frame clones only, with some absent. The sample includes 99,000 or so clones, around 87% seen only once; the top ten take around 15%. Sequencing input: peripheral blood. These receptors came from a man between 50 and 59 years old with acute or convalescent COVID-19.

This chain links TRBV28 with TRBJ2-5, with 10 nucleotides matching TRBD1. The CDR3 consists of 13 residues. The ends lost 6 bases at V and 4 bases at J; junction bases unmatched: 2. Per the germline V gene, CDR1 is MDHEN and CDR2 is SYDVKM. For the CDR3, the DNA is TGTGCCAGCAGCTGGGACAGGGGAGAGACCCAGTACTTC. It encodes CASSWDRGETQYF.

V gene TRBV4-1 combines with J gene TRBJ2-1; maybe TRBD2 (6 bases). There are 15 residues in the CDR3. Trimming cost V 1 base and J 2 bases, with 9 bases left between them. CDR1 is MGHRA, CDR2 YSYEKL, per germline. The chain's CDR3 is CASSQGEAPYNEQFF. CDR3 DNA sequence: TGCGCCAGCAGCCAAGGGGAGGCTCCCTACAATGAGCAGTTCTTC.

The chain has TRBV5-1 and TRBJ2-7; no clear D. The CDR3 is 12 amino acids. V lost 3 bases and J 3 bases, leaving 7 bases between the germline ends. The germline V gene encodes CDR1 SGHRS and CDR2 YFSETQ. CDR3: CASSSSVYEQYF. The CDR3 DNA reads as TGCGCCAGCAGCTCGTCGGTCTACGAGCAGTACTTC.

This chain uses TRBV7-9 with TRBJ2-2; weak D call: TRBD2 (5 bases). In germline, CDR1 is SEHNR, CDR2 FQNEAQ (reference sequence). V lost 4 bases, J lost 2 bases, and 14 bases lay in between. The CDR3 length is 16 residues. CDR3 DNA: TGTGCCAGCAGCTCCCCCAGCGGAGCCAACACCGGGGAGCTGTTTTTT. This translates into CASSSPSGANTGELFF. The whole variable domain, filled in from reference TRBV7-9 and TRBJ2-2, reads DTGVSQNPRHKITKRGQNVTFRCDPISEHNRLYWYRQTLGQGPEFLTYFQNEAQLEKSRLLSDRFSAERPKGSFSTLEIQRTEQGDSAMYLCASSSPSGANTGELFFGEGSRLTVL.